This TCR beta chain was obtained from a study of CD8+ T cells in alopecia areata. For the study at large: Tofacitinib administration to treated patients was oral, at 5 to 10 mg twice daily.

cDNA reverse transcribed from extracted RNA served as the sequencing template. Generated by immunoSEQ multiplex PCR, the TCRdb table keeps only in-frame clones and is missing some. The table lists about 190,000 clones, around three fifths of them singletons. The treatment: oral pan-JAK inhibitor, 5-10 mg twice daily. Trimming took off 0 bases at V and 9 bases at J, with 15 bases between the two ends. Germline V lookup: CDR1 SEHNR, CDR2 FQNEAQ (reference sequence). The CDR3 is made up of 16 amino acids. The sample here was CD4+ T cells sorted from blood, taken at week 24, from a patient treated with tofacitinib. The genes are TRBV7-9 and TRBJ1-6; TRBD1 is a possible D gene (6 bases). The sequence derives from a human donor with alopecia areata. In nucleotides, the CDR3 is TGTGCCAGCAGCTTAGCCCAGGGGCCGAGTAGTTCACCCCTCCACTTT. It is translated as CASSLAQGPSSSPLHF.